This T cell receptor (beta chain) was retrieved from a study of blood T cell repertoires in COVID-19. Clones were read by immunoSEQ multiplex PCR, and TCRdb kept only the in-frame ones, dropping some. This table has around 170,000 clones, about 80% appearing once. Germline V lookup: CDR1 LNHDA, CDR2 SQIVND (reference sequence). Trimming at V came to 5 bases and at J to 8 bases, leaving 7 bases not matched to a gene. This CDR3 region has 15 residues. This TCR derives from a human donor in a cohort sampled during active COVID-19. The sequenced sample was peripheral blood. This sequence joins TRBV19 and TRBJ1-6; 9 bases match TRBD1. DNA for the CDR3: TGTGCCAGTAGTCCCTGGGACAGGGAGCATTCACCCCTCCACTTT. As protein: CASSPWDREHSPLHF.